This TCR beta chain emerged from a study of T cell changes during pregnancy in multiple sclerosis. In germline, CDR1 is MDHEN, CDR2 SYDVKM. With 11 bases clipped from V and 1 base from J, the junction kept 12 bases outside the gene matches. The CDR3 consists of 15 residues. Assay: immunoSEQ multiplex PCR; the TCRdb copy retains only in-frame clones and omits some. Of under 110,000 clones listed, 91% are singletons. This clonotype originated in a female donor with multiple sclerosis, enrolled in a pregnancy study. Material: peripheral blood, obtained in the second trimester of pregnancy. The chain combines TRBV28 with TRBJ2-3; TRBD2 agrees at 7 bases. The CDR3: CASKRDLGRTDTQYF. In DNA, the CDR3 is TGTGCCTCCAAGCGGGACCTGGGTCGCACAGATACGCAGTATTTT.